The entry below gives a single T cell receptor beta chain sequence along with its context. Antigen specificity is unknown. Germline lookup yields CDR1 MDHEN and CDR2 SYDVKM. V was shortened by 3 bases and J by 5 bases, with 10 bases between the two germline ends. CDR3 length: 13 amino acids. The sample originates from a study of T cell responses to AZD1222 COVID-19 vaccine. Turning to the study itself: Samples with a second dose at about 4 or about 12 weeks were pooled together.

Study-wide findings and caveats: The study identified only a handful of AZD1222 recipients as seropositive at baseline. The study found vaccine-associated CD4 TCRs spanning spike, dominant at 160-218 and 743-854. Spike-specific TCR breadth and depth both grew after two AZD1222 doses.

Sequenced by immunoSEQ multiplex PCR; TCRdb stores in-frame clones only, minus some. Of some 86,000 clones in the sample, about 90% are singletons; the top ten hold about 5%. The chain has TRBV28 and TRBJ2-5; D is unresolved. The receptor was isolated from an adult in good health. Source: peripheral blood, taken on day 0 of AZD1222 vaccination. This CDR3 reads CASSFPYRETQYF. CDR3 in DNA: TGTGCCAGCAGTTTTCCCTATCGGGAGACCCAGTACTTC.